The clone carrying this T cell receptor (beta chain) was seen just once. Its cognate antigen is unknown. These data come from a study of identical twins. CDR3 length: 15 residues. Per the germline V gene, CDR1 is SGDLS and CDR2 is YYNGEE. V was clipped by 0 bases and J by 1 base, with 10 bases between them. Healthy Caucasians alone served as donors. A single record per CDR3 protein comes from TCRdb applying MiXCR to the 5' RACE reads. The table shows around 570,000 distinct CDR3 sequences, with roughly 9.9% occurring only once. The study's findings and limits: Invariant MAIT and iNKT cells are populations that could partly confound zero-insertion analyses.

The same data also went into a second study, on yellow fever vaccine responses in identical twins.

V usage is TRBV9 and J usage is TRBJ2-5; D not certain. Sequencing was done on a sample of PBMCs. This TCR came from a woman aged 18-29 years in good health. CDR3 nucleotide sequence: TGTGCCAGCAGCGTAGCTAGGACGGCCCAAGAGACCCAGTACTTC. Its protein product is CASSVARTAQETQYF.